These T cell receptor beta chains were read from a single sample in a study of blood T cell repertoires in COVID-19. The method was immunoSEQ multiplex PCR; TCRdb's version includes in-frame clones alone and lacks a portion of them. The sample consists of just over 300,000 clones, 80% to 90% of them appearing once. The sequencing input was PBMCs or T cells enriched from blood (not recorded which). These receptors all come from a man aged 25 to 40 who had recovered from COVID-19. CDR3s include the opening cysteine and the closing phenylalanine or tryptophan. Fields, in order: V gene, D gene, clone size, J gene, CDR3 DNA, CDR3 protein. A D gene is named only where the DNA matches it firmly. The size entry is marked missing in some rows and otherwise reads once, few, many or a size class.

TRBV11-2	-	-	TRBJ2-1	TGTGCCAGCAGCTTTCGTTCGGACAGCTCCTACAATGAGCAGTTCTTC	CASSFRSDSSYNEQFF
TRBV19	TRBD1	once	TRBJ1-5	TGTGCCAGTAGTATAGACAGACAGGGATGGCAGCCCCAGCATTTT	CASSIDRQGWQPQHF
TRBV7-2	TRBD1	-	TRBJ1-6	TGTGCCAGCAGCCCAGTGGAAACAGGGGCTGCAGGTTCACCCCTCCACTTT	CASSPVETGAAGSPLHF
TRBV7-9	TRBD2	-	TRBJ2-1	TGTGCCAGCAGCTTCGCGGGGGGGCCTTACAATGAGCAGTTCTTC	CASSFAGGPYNEQFF
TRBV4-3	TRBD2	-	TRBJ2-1	TGCGCCAGCAGCCCCCGGGGGACTAGCTCCTACAATGAGCAGTTCTTC	CASSPRGTSSYNEQFF
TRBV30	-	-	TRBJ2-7	TGTGCCTGGAGCTTATCCTACGAGCAGTACTTC	CAWSLSYEQYF
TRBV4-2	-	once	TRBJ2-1	TGTGCCAGCAGCTTGCAGGCGTACAATGAGCAGTTCTTC	CASSLQAYNEQFF
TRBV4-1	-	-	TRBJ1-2	TGCGCCAGCAGCACCCGTCCGGTTCGGGTTGGCTACACCTTC	CASSTRPVRVGYTF
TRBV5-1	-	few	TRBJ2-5	TGCGCCAGCAGCTTGTTACGGGACCAAGAGACCCAGTACTTC	CASSLLRDQETQYF
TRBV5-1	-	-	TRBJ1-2	TGCGCCAGCAGCTTGGAGGGCACAGGGAGCTATGGCTACACCTTC	CASSLEGTGSYGYTF
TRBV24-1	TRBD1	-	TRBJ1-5	TGTGCCACCAGTGATCCGGGGACAGACCGCCAGCATTTT	CATSDPGTDRQHF
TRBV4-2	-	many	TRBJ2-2	TGTGCCAGCAGCCAAGCGACAGGCACCGGGGAGCTGTTTTTT	CASSQATGTGELFF
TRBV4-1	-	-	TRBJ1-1	TGCGCCAGCAGCCCTGGAGGGTATTTGAACACTGAAGCTTTCTTT	CASSPGGYLNTEAFF
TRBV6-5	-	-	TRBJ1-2	TGTGCCAGCAGTTACAGGGGTGGCTACACCTTC	CASSYRGGYTF
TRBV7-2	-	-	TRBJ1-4	TGTGCCAGCAGCCCCCGACAGCGGGGTGAAAAACTGTTTTTT	CASSPRQRGEKLFF
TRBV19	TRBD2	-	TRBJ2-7	TGTGCCAGTAGTAGGCGGGGGGGGAGCTCCTACGAGCAGTACTTC	CASSRRGGSSYEQYF
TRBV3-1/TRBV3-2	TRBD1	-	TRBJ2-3	TGTGCCAGCAGTAGGGGACAGCTATTAAGCACAGATACGCAGTATTTT	CASSRGQLLSTDTQYF
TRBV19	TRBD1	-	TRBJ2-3	TGTGCCAGTAGTAGGGACAGCCTTACAGATACGCAGTATTTT	CASSRDSLTDTQYF
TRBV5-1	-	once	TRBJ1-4	TGCGCCAGCAGCTTGGCAGGGACTAATGAAAAACTGTTTTTT	CASSLAGTNEKLFF
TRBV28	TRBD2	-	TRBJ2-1	TGTGCCAGCATTGGGGGGGGTAGTAGGAATGAGCAGTTCTTC	CASIGGGSRNEQFF
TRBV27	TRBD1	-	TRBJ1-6	TGTGCCAGCAGTTTGTTTTTCGGACAGGGGAGGGCCTATAATTCACCCCTCCACTTT	CASSLFFGQGRAYNSPLHF
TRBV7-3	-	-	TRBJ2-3	TGTGCCAGCAGCTCTAGCACAGATACGCAGTATTTT	CASSSSTDTQYF
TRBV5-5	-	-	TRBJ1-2	TGTGCCAGCAGCTCCTCACGGGGGGCACCTACAAAGAACTATGGCTACACCTTC	CASSSSRGAPTKNYGYTF
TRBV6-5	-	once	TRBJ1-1	TGTGCCAGCAGCTATTACACTGAAGCTTTCTTT	CASSYYTEAFF
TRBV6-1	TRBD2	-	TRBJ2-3	TGTGCCAGCAGTGAAGCCCCCCCTAGCGGGGGTACAGATACGCAGTATTTT	CASSEAPPSGGTDTQYF
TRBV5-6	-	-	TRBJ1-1	TGTGCCAGCAGCTTGAGGCAGGGTACCACTGAAGCTTTCTTT	CASSLRQGTTEAFF
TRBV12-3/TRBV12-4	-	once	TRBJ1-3	TGTGCCGCAAGCCGGGTTAGAAACACCATATATTTT	CAASRVRNTIYF
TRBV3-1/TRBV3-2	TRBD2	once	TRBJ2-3	TGTGCCAGCAGCCATAGCGGGGCCAGAGATACGCAGTATTTT	CASSHSGARDTQYF
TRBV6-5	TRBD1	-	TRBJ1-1	TGTGCCAGCACTTTTGGACAGGGGGAGAACACTGAAGCTTTCTTT	CASTFGQGENTEAFF
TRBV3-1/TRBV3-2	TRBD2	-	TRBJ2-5	TGTGCCAGCAGCCACGTACTAGCGGGGGGAAAAGAGACCCAGTACTTC	CASSHVLAGGKETQYF
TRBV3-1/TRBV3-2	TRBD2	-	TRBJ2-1	TGTGCCAGCAGCCAAGCTTGGCGGGGGGCAGGTAATGAGCAGTTCTTC	CASSQAWRGAGNEQFF
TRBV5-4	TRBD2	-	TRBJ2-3	TGTGCCAGCAGCTTGACTAGCGGGGGAGCAGATACGCAGTATTTT	CASSLTSGGADTQYF
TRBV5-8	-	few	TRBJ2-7	TGTGCCAGCAGGGGCGCGGGCGAGCAGTACTTC	CASRGAGEQYF
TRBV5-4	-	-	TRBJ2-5	TGTGCCAGCACGCAGGGGCAGAAAGAGACCCAGTACTTC	CASTQGQKETQYF
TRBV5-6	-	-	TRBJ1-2	TGTGCCAGCAGCTTTGTGACAGAGAGACTTGATGGCTACACCTTC	CASSFVTERLDGYTF
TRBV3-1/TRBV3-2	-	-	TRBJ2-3	TGTGCCAGCAGCCTCGGATCCAGCGGTAGCACAGATACGCAGTATTTT	CASSLGSSGSTDTQYF
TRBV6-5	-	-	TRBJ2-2	TGTGCCAGCAGACAACTAGGGAGGACCGGGGAGCTGTTTTTT	CASRQLGRTGELFF
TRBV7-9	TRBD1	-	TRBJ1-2	TGTGCCAGCACCGGAGGGACAGTTTCCTATGGCTACACCTTC	CASTGGTVSYGYTF
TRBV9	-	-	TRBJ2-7	TGTGCCAGCAGCCCGAGCAGCGGCTACGAGCAGTACTTC	CASSPSSGYEQYF
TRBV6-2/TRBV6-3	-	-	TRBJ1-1	TGTGCCAGCAGTTACTCCGCTCTGGCCCCACAAGCTTTCTTT	CASSYSALAPQAFF
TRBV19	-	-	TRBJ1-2	TGTGCCAGTAGTATAACAGACTATGGCTACACCTTC	CASSITDYGYTF
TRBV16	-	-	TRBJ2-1	TGTGCCAGCAGCCGAACGCAGGGGAAATACAATGAGCAGTTCTTC	CASSRTQGKYNEQFF
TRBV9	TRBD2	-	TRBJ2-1	TGTGCCAGCAGCGTAGGATCAGAGCGGGGCTCCTACAATGAGCAGTTCTTC	CASSVGSERGSYNEQFF
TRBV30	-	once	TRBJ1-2	TGTGCCTGGAGTGTAGCGGGCTTATCTGGCTACACCTTC	CAWSVAGLSGYTF
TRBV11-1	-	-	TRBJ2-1	TGTGCCAGCAGCTTAGCGCGAGGGGGGGCCTTTAATGAGCAGTTCTTC	CASSLARGGAFNEQFF
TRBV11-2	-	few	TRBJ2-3	TGTGCCAGCAGCTCAAGCACAGATACGCAGTATTTT	CASSSSTDTQYF
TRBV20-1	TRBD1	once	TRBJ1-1	TGCAGTGCTAGTGAGACAGGGGTTTGGGTCACTGAAGCTTTCTTT	CSASETGVWVTEAFF
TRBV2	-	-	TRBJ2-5	TGTGCCAGCTCAAAGGACTCAGAGACCCAGTACTTC	CASSKDSETQYF
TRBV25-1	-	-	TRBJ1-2	TGTGCCAGCAGTGAATGGGGGGACGGCGGCTACACCTTC	CASSEWGDGGYTF
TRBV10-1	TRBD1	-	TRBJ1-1	TGCGCCAGCAGTGACGGGACAGACATGAACACTGAAGCTTTCTTT	CASSDGTDMNTEAFF
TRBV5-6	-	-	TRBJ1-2	TGTGCCAGCAGCTTCCGGTGGGAGAACGACAACTATGGCTACACCTTC	CASSFRWENDNYGYTF
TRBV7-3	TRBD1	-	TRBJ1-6	TGTGCCAGCAGCTTAGGGACAGGGAGTTCACCCCTCCACTTT	CASSLGTGSSPLHF
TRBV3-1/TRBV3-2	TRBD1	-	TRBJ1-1	TGTGCCAGCAGCCAAGATCCAGCGACCACCCAGGGGGTTAGAGCTTTCTTT	CASSQDPATTQGVRAFF